Listed below are T cell receptor beta chains from one sample, sequenced in a study of T cells in localized non-small cell lung cancer. Method: immunoSEQ multiplex PCR; TCRdb's copy keeps in-frame clones and lacks some. The sample records tens of thousands of clones, roughly 86% being singletons. This specimen consisted of peripheral blood, obtained before any cancer treatment. The receptors originated from a man aged 40 to 70 with stage I lung adenocarcinoma. CDR3s include the opening cysteine and the closing phenylalanine or tryptophan. The order of the fields is CDR3 DNA, CDR3 protein, V gene, J gene, clone size, D gene. A D gene is named only where the DNA matches it firmly. Some rows mark clone size as missing; the rest say once, few, many or name a class of expanded clone.

cdr3_nt: TGTGCCAGCAGCTTGAATGTAGGCGGGGAGCTGTTTTTT
cdr3_aa: CASSLNVGGELFF
v_call: TRBV7-9
j_call: TRBJ2-2
clone_size: NA
d_call: NA

cdr3_nt: TGTGCCAGCCGACCCCCAGCGGGGAACTCCTACGAGCAGTACTTC
cdr3_aa: CASRPPAGNSYEQYF
v_call: TRBV28
j_call: TRBJ2-7
clone_size: NA
d_call: TRBD2

cdr3_nt: TGTGCCAGCAGCCCAAGACATAATTCCTACGAGCAGTACTTC
cdr3_aa: CASSPRHNSYEQYF
v_call: TRBV6-5
j_call: TRBJ2-7
clone_size: NA
d_call: NA

cdr3_nt: TGTGCCACTCGGACAGGGAATGGCTACACCTTC
cdr3_aa: CATRTGNGYTF
v_call: TRBV19
j_call: TRBJ1-2
clone_size: once
d_call: TRBD1

cdr3_nt: TGTGCCAGCAGCTTACCGGGACTAACCTACGAGCAGTACTTC
cdr3_aa: CASSLPGLTYEQYF
v_call: TRBV11-2
j_call: TRBJ2-7
clone_size: NA
d_call: TRBD2

cdr3_nt: TGTGCCAGCAGGCGGGGGCCGAACACTGAAGCTTTCTTT
cdr3_aa: CASRRGPNTEAFF
v_call: TRBV7-2
j_call: TRBJ1-1
clone_size: NA
d_call: NA

cdr3_nt: TGTGCCAGCAGCTTAGAACCCGGGACAGGGATGATTTCCTACGAGCAGTACTTC
cdr3_aa: CASSLEPGTGMISYEQYF
v_call: TRBV7-8
j_call: TRBJ2-7
clone_size: NA
d_call: TRBD1

cdr3_nt: TGCGCCAGCAGCCAAACGACCGAGCTCGGTCGGGAGCTGTTTTTT
cdr3_aa: CASSQTTELGRELFF
v_call: TRBV4-1
j_call: TRBJ2-2
clone_size: many
d_call: NA

cdr3_nt: TGTGCCAGCAGCCCGTTAACAGCGGGAGGGTTAGATACGCAGTATTTT
cdr3_aa: CASSPLTAGGLDTQYF
v_call: TRBV5-4
j_call: TRBJ2-3
clone_size: NA
d_call: TRBD2

cdr3_nt: TGTGCCAGCAGCGCCCGGTCGGTAGAAGAGACCCAGTACTTC
cdr3_aa: CASSARSVEETQYF
v_call: TRBV5-4
j_call: TRBJ2-5
clone_size: NA
d_call: NA

cdr3_nt: TGTGCCAGCAGACCGGGTAACTCCTACGAGCAGTACTTC
cdr3_aa: CASRPGNSYEQYF
v_call: TRBV27
j_call: TRBJ2-7
clone_size: NA
d_call: NA

cdr3_nt: TGCGCCAGCAGTACCGGACAGGCCAACTCCTATAATTCACCCCTCCACTTT
cdr3_aa: CASSTGQANSYNSPLHF
v_call: TRBV5-1
j_call: TRBJ1-6
clone_size: NA
d_call: TRBD1

cdr3_nt: TGTGCCAGCAGTTTAGGACTAGCGGGGAATGCGGAGACCCAGTACTTC
cdr3_aa: CASSLGLAGNAETQYF
v_call: TRBV27
j_call: TRBJ2-5
clone_size: NA
d_call: TRBD2

cdr3_nt: TGTGCCAGCTCCCCACAGGGGTCGAACACTGAAGCTTTCTTT
cdr3_aa: CASSPQGSNTEAFF
v_call: TRBV18
j_call: TRBJ1-1
clone_size: NA
d_call: TRBD1

cdr3_nt: TGCGCCAGCAGCTTGGTAACAGCGGGAGGGGTCTTGCAGACCCAGTACTTC
cdr3_aa: CASSLVTAGGVLQTQYF
v_call: TRBV5-1
j_call: TRBJ2-5
clone_size: NA
d_call: TRBD2

cdr3_nt: TGCGCCAGCAGCTTGGCAGCAGGGGGAATAGAGGACATTCAGTACTTC
cdr3_aa: CASSLAAGGIEDIQYF
v_call: TRBV5-1
j_call: TRBJ2-4
clone_size: NA
d_call: TRBD1

cdr3_nt: TGTGCCAGCAGCTTAGTCAGGGGGGGGACCGGGGAGCTGTTTTTT
cdr3_aa: CASSLVRGGTGELFF
v_call: TRBV7-6
j_call: TRBJ2-2
clone_size: NA
d_call: NA

cdr3_nt: TGTGCCAGCAGCCGGGACTTGAGCTCCTACAATGAGCAGTTCTTC
cdr3_aa: CASSRDLSSYNEQFF
v_call: TRBV11-2
j_call: TRBJ2-1
clone_size: NA
d_call: NA

cdr3_nt: TGTGCCAGCTCATCGTTAGGGGTCTCTGGGGCCAACGTCCTGACTTTC
cdr3_aa: CASSSLGVSGANVLTF
v_call: TRBV18
j_call: TRBJ2-6
clone_size: many
d_call: NA

cdr3_nt: TGTGCCAGCAGCTTGTACTCGGGGTTCTCTGGAAACACCATATATTTT
cdr3_aa: CASSLYSGFSGNTIYF
v_call: TRBV5-6
j_call: TRBJ1-3
clone_size: NA
d_call: NA

cdr3_nt: TGTGCCAGCACCCACGGGGTTGGGGAGACCCAGTACTTC
cdr3_aa: CASTHGVGETQYF
v_call: TRBV6-5
j_call: TRBJ2-5
clone_size: NA
d_call: NA

cdr3_nt: TGTGCCAGCTCACGAGAACTACCGGGACAGGGAGGCGGCTACACCTTC
cdr3_aa: CASSRELPGQGGGYTF
v_call: TRBV18
j_call: TRBJ1-2
clone_size: NA
d_call: TRBD1

cdr3_nt: TGCGCCAGCAGCTTGGCCGGCCGGGCAGTGAACACTGAAGCTTTCTTT
cdr3_aa: CASSLAGRAVNTEAFF
v_call: TRBV5-1
j_call: TRBJ1-1
clone_size: NA
d_call: NA

cdr3_nt: TGTGCCACCAGCAGCGGGACAGGGATTGAAAAACTGTTTTTT
cdr3_aa: CATSSGTGIEKLFF
v_call: TRBV15
j_call: TRBJ1-4
clone_size: NA
d_call: TRBD1

cdr3_nt: TGTGCCACCTCTAGGGCGGGGGTCCGGGAGACCCAGTACTTC
cdr3_aa: CATSRAGVRETQYF
v_call: TRBV2
j_call: TRBJ2-5
clone_size: NA
d_call: TRBD2

cdr3_nt: TGTGCCAGCAGCTCCTCAAATCAGGCGAACACCGGGGAGCTGTTTTTT
cdr3_aa: CASSSSNQANTGELFF
v_call: TRBV5-4
j_call: TRBJ2-2
clone_size: NA
d_call: NA

cdr3_nt: TGTGCCAGTAGTGCAACCCGGGACAGATTCAATGAGCAGTTCTTC
cdr3_aa: CASSATRDRFNEQFF
v_call: TRBV19
j_call: TRBJ2-1
clone_size: NA
d_call: TRBD1

cdr3_nt: TGTGCCTGGAGTACAGGGCCCCATCAGCCCCAGCATTTT
cdr3_aa: CAWSTGPHQPQHF
v_call: TRBV30
j_call: TRBJ1-5
clone_size: NA
d_call: NA

cdr3_nt: TGTGCCATCAGTGAGTCGGGACTAGCGGGGGGCCTTCGGAATGAGCAGTTCTTC
cdr3_aa: CAISESGLAGGLRNEQFF
v_call: TRBV10-3
j_call: TRBJ2-1
clone_size: NA
d_call: TRBD2

cdr3_nt: TGTGCCAGCAGGGCCGCGGACAGGGGGAACACTGAAGCTTTCTTT
cdr3_aa: CASRAADRGNTEAFF
v_call: TRBV2
j_call: TRBJ1-1
clone_size: few
d_call: TRBD1

cdr3_nt: TGCAGCGTTGAACAAGAGACCCAGTACTTC
cdr3_aa: CSVEQETQYF
v_call: TRBV29-1
j_call: TRBJ2-5
clone_size: NA
d_call: NA

cdr3_nt: TGCGCCAGCAGCTTTAAACAGGGTCGATACAATCAGCCCCAGCATTTT
cdr3_aa: CASSFKQGRYNQPQHF
v_call: TRBV5-1
j_call: TRBJ1-5
clone_size: NA
d_call: NA

cdr3_nt: TGTGCCAGCAGCGTAGGACCGGACTCTGGAAACACCATATATTTT
cdr3_aa: CASSVGPDSGNTIYF
v_call: TRBV9
j_call: TRBJ1-3
clone_size: NA
d_call: NA

cdr3_nt: TGTGCCAGCAGCCCGCGGACAGGGCCGTCTGGGGAGCAGTACTTC
cdr3_aa: CASSPRTGPSGEQYF
v_call: TRBV11-3
j_call: TRBJ2-7
clone_size: NA
d_call: TRBD1

cdr3_nt: TGTGCCAGCAGCTTTCAGGTTACTAGCGGGGGGGCCCCCTACGAGCAGTACTTC
cdr3_aa: CASSFQVTSGGAPYEQYF
v_call: TRBV7-9
j_call: TRBJ2-7
clone_size: few
d_call: TRBD2

cdr3_nt: TGTGCCAGCAGCTTAGAGGGGGGGATCAACACTGAAGCTTTCTTT
cdr3_aa: CASSLEGGINTEAFF
v_call: TRBV7-2
j_call: TRBJ1-1
clone_size: NA
d_call: NA

cdr3_nt: TGCGCCAGCAGCCAAGATCGTGCGGGGGCGGACTACGAGCAGTACTTC
cdr3_aa: CASSQDRAGADYEQYF
v_call: TRBV4-3
j_call: TRBJ2-7
clone_size: NA
d_call: NA

cdr3_nt: TGCGCCAGCAGCCATATCCTACCGGGACTAGCGTCCAATGAGCAGTTCTTC
cdr3_aa: CASSHILPGLASNEQFF
v_call: TRBV4-3
j_call: TRBJ2-1
clone_size: once
d_call: TRBD2

cdr3_nt: TGTGCCAGCAGGACGGATGGCCTTGGGGCCAACTATGGCTACACCTTC
cdr3_aa: CASRTDGLGANYGYTF
v_call: TRBV28
j_call: TRBJ1-2
clone_size: NA
d_call: NA

cdr3_nt: TGTGCCAGCAGCCGGACAGAACGTACGGACCAGTACTTC
cdr3_aa: CASSRTERTDQYF
v_call: TRBV6-6
j_call: TRBJ2-7
clone_size: medium-sized
d_call: NA

cdr3_nt: TGTGCCAGCAGTACCCGGGACGGGAGAACGGGGGAGACCCAGTACTTC
cdr3_aa: CASSTRDGRTGETQYF
v_call: TRBV25-1
j_call: TRBJ2-5
clone_size: NA
d_call: NA

cdr3_nt: TGTGCCAGCCGGGGGCTGCGGAAGGGGGCCAACGTCCTGACTTTC
cdr3_aa: CASRGLRKGANVLTF
v_call: TRBV27
j_call: TRBJ2-6
clone_size: once
d_call: NA

cdr3_nt: TGTGCCAGCAGCGCCCAACTAGCGACCGGGGAGCTGTTTTTT
cdr3_aa: CASSAQLATGELFF
v_call: TRBV9
j_call: TRBJ2-2
clone_size: few
d_call: TRBD2

cdr3_nt: TGCAGCGTGGCGGACAGGGGGCAGCCCCAGCATTTT
cdr3_aa: CSVADRGQPQHF
v_call: TRBV29-1
j_call: TRBJ1-5
clone_size: NA
d_call: TRBD1

cdr3_nt: TGTGCCAGTAGACTCAGGGAGGGATGGCGTCAGCCCCAGCATTTT
cdr3_aa: CASRLREGWRQPQHF
v_call: TRBV19
j_call: TRBJ1-5
clone_size: NA
d_call: NA

cdr3_nt: TGTGCCAGCAGTTCTCCGGGACAGGGGTCCTACGAGCAGTACTTC
cdr3_aa: CASSSPGQGSYEQYF
v_call: TRBV27
j_call: TRBJ2-7
clone_size: NA
d_call: TRBD1

cdr3_nt: TGTGCCAGTAGTCCGGGACTAGCGGGGGACAATGAGCAGTTCTTC
cdr3_aa: CASSPGLAGDNEQFF
v_call: TRBV19
j_call: TRBJ2-1
clone_size: NA
d_call: TRBD2

cdr3_nt: TGTGCCAGCAGCCTGAGCCTGACCACTGAAGCTTTCTTT
cdr3_aa: CASSLSLTTEAFF
v_call: TRBV7-2
j_call: TRBJ1-1
clone_size: NA
d_call: NA